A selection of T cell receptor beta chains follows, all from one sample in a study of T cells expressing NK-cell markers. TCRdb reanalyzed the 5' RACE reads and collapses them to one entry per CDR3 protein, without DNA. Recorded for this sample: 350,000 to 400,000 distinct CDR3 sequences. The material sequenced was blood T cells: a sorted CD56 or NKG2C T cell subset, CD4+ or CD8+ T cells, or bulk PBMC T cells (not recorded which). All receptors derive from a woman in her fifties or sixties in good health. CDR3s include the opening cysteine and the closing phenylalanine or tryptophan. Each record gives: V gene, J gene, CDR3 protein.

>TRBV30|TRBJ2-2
CAWAGGTGELFF
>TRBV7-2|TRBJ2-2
CASTAGALLGELFF
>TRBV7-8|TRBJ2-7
CASSWRRTASSYEQYF
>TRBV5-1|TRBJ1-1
CASSLARGAQSTEAFF
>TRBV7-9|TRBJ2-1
CASSLEASRDNEQFF
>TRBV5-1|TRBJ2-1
CASSSRPRSNEQFF
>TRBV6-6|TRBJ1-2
CASSYSEGRYGYTF
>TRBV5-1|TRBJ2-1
CASSPGWGRNSYNEQFF
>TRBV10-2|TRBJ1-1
CASSEIEGVTEAFF
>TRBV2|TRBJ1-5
CASSAGQAGQPQHF
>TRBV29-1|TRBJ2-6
CSVAGTGRWGANVLTF
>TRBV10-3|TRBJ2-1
CAISAPSGMGNEQFF
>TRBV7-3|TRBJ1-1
CASSLNKHYEAFF
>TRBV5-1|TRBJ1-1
CASSLVRGSTEAFF
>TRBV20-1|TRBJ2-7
CSARDRAGAYEQYF
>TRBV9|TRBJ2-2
CASSVLRGDDTGELFF
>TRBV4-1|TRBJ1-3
CASSQGPWYLGNTIYF
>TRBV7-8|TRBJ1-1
CASSSRGHLNTEAFF
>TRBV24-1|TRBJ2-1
CATSDQQVAREQFF
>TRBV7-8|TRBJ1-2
CASSRRAGDGYTF
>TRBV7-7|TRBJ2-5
CASRPSGQETQYF
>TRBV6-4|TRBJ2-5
CASSDSRRSKETQYF
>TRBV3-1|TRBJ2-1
CASNPWVAGINEQFF
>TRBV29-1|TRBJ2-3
CSGWTSRPSTDTQYF
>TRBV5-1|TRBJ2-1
CASSPTTGMTNEQFF
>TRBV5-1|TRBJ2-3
CASSLASGDTQYF
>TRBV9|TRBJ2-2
CASSKTGTLNTGELFF
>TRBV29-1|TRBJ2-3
CSVLNRGTGTDTQYF
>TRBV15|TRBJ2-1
CATSRDSGSGRPYNEQFF